Below are 28 T cell receptor beta chains sequenced from a single sample in a study of shared clonotypes between healthy human individuals. Some clones are missing from TCRdb's copy, which holds only in-frame ones; the method was immunoSEQ multiplex PCR. The repertoire holds approximately 530,000 clones, 95% to 96% seen once, with around 0.066% in the top ten. The sequenced sample was naive CD4+ T cells sorted from blood. Subset noted: CD45RA+ positively selected. These receptors all come from a woman aged 30 to 39 in good health.

This chain links TRBV5-4 with TRBJ1-4; no clear D gene. Germline V gene sequence: CDR1 SGHNT, CDR2 YYREEE (reference sequence). V lost 0 bases and J 2 bases, leaving 5 bases between the germline ends. This CDR3 has 14 residues. The CDR3 here is CASSLAGTNEKLFF. Written as DNA, the CDR3 is TGTGCCAGCAGCTTGGCGGGGACTAATGAAAAACTGTTTTTT.

The chain employs TRBV7-9 and TRBJ2-5; D unresolved. V was trimmed by 2 bases and J by 5 bases, leaving 21 bases between them. The CDR3 is 17 residues long. The germline V gene has CDR1 SEHNR and CDR2 FQNEAQ (reference sequence). The CDR3 nucleotides are TGTGCCAGCAGCTTAACGTCGTACAAGGGCAGGTGGGAGACCCAGTACTTC. This gives the protein CASSLTSYKGRWETQYF.

This clone came up once. This sequence joins TRBV19 and TRBJ1-3; no clear D gene. This CDR3 is 15 amino acids long. Trimming shortened V by 3 bases and J by 0 bases, and 9 bases separated the two germline ends. Germline V gives CDR1 LNHDA, CDR2 SQIVND (reference sequence). CDR3 sequence (DNA): TGTGCCAGTAGTATCTACACCTTCTCTGGAAACACCATATATTTT. It encodes CASSIYTFSGNTIYF.

This clone has a single count. The rearrangement uses TRBV2 and TRBJ1-4; D might be TRBD1 (6 bases). From germline, CDR1 is SNHLY and CDR2 FYNNEI. The CDR3 length is 12 residues. V was trimmed by 10 bases and J by 7 bases, leaving 13 bases between them. The CDR3 loop is CAIKGVGEKLFF. For the CDR3, the DNA is TGTGCCATCAAGGGGGTGGGTGAAAAACTGTTTTTT.

CDR3 DNA: TGTGCCAGCAGCTTTACCGGGACAGCCCAAGAGACCCAGTACTTC. It codes for CASSFTGTAQETQYF. V and J are TRBV28 and TRBJ2-5, with 7 bases lining up with TRBD1. This CDR3 contains 15 residues. CDR1 is MDHEN and CDR2 is SYDVKM in the germline V gene. With 6 bases clipped from V and 1 base from J, the junction kept 8 bases outside the gene matches.

V gene TRBV5-4 combines with J gene TRBJ2-3; D tentatively reads TRBD1 or TRBD2 (5 bases each). V was cut by 0 bases and J by 4 bases, with 9 bases left in between. The germline gives CDR1 SGHNT, CDR2 YYREEE (reference sequence). The CDR3 runs to 14 residues. Written as DNA, the CDR3 is TGTGCCAGCAGCTTGGAAACGGGGCCAGATACGCAGTATTTT. It specifies CASSLETGPDTQYF.

V usage is TRBV7-2 and J usage is TRBJ2-3; 7 bases align to TRBD2. The CDR3 totals 16 residues. Germline-derived CDR1 and CDR2 are SGHTA and FQGNSA. The V segment lost 0 bases and the J segment 1 base; nucleotides outside the gene matches: 4. CDR3 DNA: TGTGCCAGCAGCTTAGCATTGGGGGGGGGCACAGATACGCAGTATTTT. Residues: CASSLALGGGTDTQYF.

The gene calls are TRBV6-4 and TRBJ2-7, with TRBD1 identical over 10 bases. CDR3 length: 14 amino acids. Per the germline V gene, CDR1 is MRHNA and CDR2 is SNTAGT. J gave up 2 bases and V 6 bases, and 4 bases lay outside the gene matches. The CDR3: CASRRDRGAYEQYF. The DNA for the CDR3 is TGTGCCAGCAGGAGGGACAGGGGCGCCTACGAGCAGTACTTC.

The chain uses TRBV5-1 and TRBJ2-7, with 8 bases matching TRBD2. This CDR3 contains 14 residues. V was clipped by 4 bases and J by 5 bases; unmatched bases: 8. In germline, CDR1 is SGHRS, CDR2 YFSETQ. The CDR3, as DNA: TGCGCCAGCAGCCGGGAGGGTATTTCCGACGAGCAGTACTTC. Its protein is CASSREGISDEQYF.

A note on this clone: Other DNA sequences in this sample translate to the same CDR3. This chain joins TRBV5-6 and TRBJ2-7, with TRBD1 matching 12 bases. The CDR3 covers 15 residues. The V and J ends lost 1 base and 4 bases, in that order; junction bases with no gene match: 3. CDR1 SGHDT and CDR2 YYEEEE come from the germline V gene. This CDR3 reads CASSLPGQGAYEQYF. Here the CDR3 DNA reads TGTGCCAGCAGCTTGCCGGGACAGGGGGCGTACGAGCAGTACTTC. Filled out from reference TRBV5-6 and TRBJ2-7, the complete variable domain reads DAGVTQSPTHLIKTRGQQVTLRCSPKSGHDTVSWYQQALGQGPQFIFQYYEEEERQRGNFPDRFSGHQFPNYSSELNVNALLLGDSALYLCASSLPGQGAYEQYFGPGTRLTVT.

Comments on this clone: Other DNA variants within this sample encode the same CDR3. The chain carries TRBV4-1 and TRBJ2-2, with TRBD2 as a possible D gene (5 bases). The CDR3 totals 13 residues. Trimming took off 6 bases at V and 5 bases at J, with 10 bases between the two ends. Germline V gene sequence: CDR1 MGHRA, CDR2 YSYEKL. CDR3 loop: CASSLLGTGELFF. CDR3 nucleotides: TGCGCCAGCAGTCTACTAGGAACCGGGGAGCTGTTTTTT.

V usage is TRBV10-3 and J usage is TRBJ1-5; tentative D call: TRBD1 (5 bases). V was shortened by 5 bases and J by 7 bases, with 15 bases between the two germline ends. Per germline, CDR1 ENHRY and CDR2 SYGVKD. This CDR3 has 14 amino acids. The DNA for the CDR3 is TGTGCCATCAGTAGACCCGGGGCCGGGCAGCCCCAGCATTTT. This gives the protein CAISRPGAGQPQHF.

The rearrangement joins TRBV10-3 to TRBJ2-7, with a tentative D call TRBD2 (5 bases). The germline CDR1 and CDR2 sequences are ENHRY and SYGVKD. This CDR3 has 12 residues. With 4 bases removed from V and 6 bases from J, the gap between germline ends came to 10 bases. CDR3 in DNA: TGTGCCATCAGTGTTAAGGAGGTCGAGCAGTACTTC. As protein: CAISVKEVEQYF.

V is TRBV7-9 and J is TRBJ2-1; tentatively, D is TRBD2 (5 bases). The CDR3 has 14 amino acids. Germline lookup yields CDR1 SEHNR and CDR2 FQNEAQ (reference sequence). Trimming removed 7 bases from V and 5 bases from J, with 15 bases in between. As DNA, the CDR3 is TGTGCCAGCACCGTTAGAGGGAAGGACAATGAGCAGTTCTTC. The encoded protein is CASTVRGKDNEQFF.

V is TRBV28 and J is TRBJ2-7; D uncertain. In germline, CDR1 is MDHEN, CDR2 SYDVKM. CDR3 length: 14 amino acids. The V and J ends lost 6 bases and 7 bases respectively, with 19 bases between them. Here the CDR3 DNA reads TGTGCCAGCAGCCTGGTGGGCCCCCCTTCTGAGCAGTACTTC. Protein product: CASSLVGPPSEQYF.

The chain uses TRBV18 and TRBJ2-7, with D tentatively TRBD1 (5 bases). The CDR3 covers 12 residues. The V end was cut by 4 bases, the J end by 2 bases, with 6 bases between. The germline CDR1 and CDR2 sequences are KGHSH and LQKENI. The CDR3 DNA follows: TGTGCCAGCTCACAGGGGACCTACGAGCAGTACTTC. Translation: CASSQGTYEQYF.

The chain is built from TRBV11-2 and TRBJ2-1; D possibly corresponds to TRBD2 (7 bases). The CDR3 consists of 15 residues. V was clipped by 2 bases and J by 10 bases, with 18 bases between them. The V gene's germline CDR1 is SGHAT and CDR2 FQNNGV. The CDR3 loop reads CASSLILAVRGEQFF. The CDR3 region has the DNA TGTGCCAGCAGCTTAATCCTAGCGGTAAGGGGGGAGCAGTTCTTC.

The chain employs TRBV28 and TRBJ1-5; TRBD1 matches at 9 bases. Per the germline V gene, CDR1 is MDHEN and CDR2 is SYDVKM. V dropped 7 bases and J dropped 6; count of bases not matched to a gene: 7. The CDR3 runs 14 residues. The DNA of the CDR3 is TGTGCCAGCAAACCGGGACAGGGTGGTCAGCCCCAGCATTTT. Its protein product is CASKPGQGGQPQHF.

The rearrangement links TRBV5-6 to TRBJ2-3, with 7 bases lining up with TRBD2. Germline V gene lookup returns CDR1 SGHDT and CDR2 YYEEEE. The CDR3 runs 16 residues. V trimming: 2 bases; J trimming: 6 bases; junction bases outside the gene matches: 12. The CDR3 region is CASSFFLAGVTDTQYF. CDR3 DNA sequence: TGTGCCAGCAGCTTTTTTCTGGCGGGAGTTACTGATACGCAGTATTTT.

The rearrangement uses TRBV6-5 and TRBJ2-7, with no clear D. Germline CDR1 is MNHEY and CDR2 is SVGAGI. Between the trimmed V and J ends, which lost 5 bases and 7 bases, there was a span of 15 bases. The CDR3 is made up of 13 amino acids. The CDR3, as DNA: TGTGCCAGCAGTCGAGGCCCAATGGGGGAGCAGTACTTC. Its protein product is CASSRGPMGEQYF.

The gene calls are TRBV7-8 and TRBJ2-5; TRBD2 agrees at 12 bases. The DNA end favors TRBJ2-7, so the J call may be wrong. Germline V gene sequence: CDR1 SGHVS, CDR2 FQNEAQ. This CDR3 region has 16 residues. The CDR3 sequence: CASSLELAGGPYEQYF. The CDR3 nucleotides read TGTGCCAGCAGCTTAGAGCTAGCGGGAGGGCCCTACGAGCAGTACTTC.

The count of this clone is one. The gene calls are TRBV6-1 and TRBJ1-1; D call uncertain. Germline CDR1 is MNHNS and CDR2 is SASEGT. Trimming took off 4 bases at V and 1 base at J, with 10 bases between the two ends. This CDR3 comprises 14 residues. DNA of the CDR3: TGTGCCAGCAGTGTCTACAGTGGGAACACTGAAGCTTTCTTT. As protein: CASSVYSGNTEAFF.

A single count supports this clone. The chain links TRBV6-1 to TRBJ2-7, with D tentatively TRBD1 or TRBD2 (5 bases each). Germline loops: CDR1 MNHNS, CDR2 SASEGT. The CDR3 covers 14 residues. Trimming removed 6 bases from V and 4 bases from J, with 16 bases in between. The CDR3 coding sequence is TGTGCCAGCAGGACGGGACCTGAGAAGTACGAGCAGTACTTC. Protein: CASRTGPEKYEQYF.

This clone has just one count. The rearrangement uses TRBV28 and TRBJ2-1; tentatively, D is TRBD1 (5 bases). V dropped 2 bases and J dropped 8 bases, with 16 bases sitting between them. Per germline, CDR1 MDHEN and CDR2 SYDVKM. This CDR3 spans 15 amino acids. CDR3 coding DNA: TGTGCCAGCAGTTTAATATTGGGGCTAAGCGATGAGCAGTTCTTC. It translates to CASSLILGLSDEQFF.

The chain carries TRBV28 and TRBJ2-7; 7 nucleotides align to TRBD1. CDR1 is MDHEN and CDR2 is SYDVKM in the germline V gene. The CDR3 is 15 amino acids. The J segment lost 0 bases and the V segment lost 2 bases, leaving 4 bases of the junction unmatched. CDR3 nucleotides: TGTGCCAGCAGTTTACCGGGACAGCCCTCCTACGAGCAGTACTTC. Protein: CASSLPGQPSYEQYF.

This sequence joins TRBV27 and TRBJ2-1; maybe TRBD2 (5 bases). With 1 base removed from V and 5 bases from J, the gap between germline ends came to 15 bases. The CDR3 is 16 amino acids. CDR1 MNHEY and CDR2 SMNVEV come from the germline V gene (reference sequence). CDR3 sequence (DNA): TGTGCCAGCAGTTTATTCCCAGCGGAGACTAACAATGAGCAGTTCTTC. It translates to CASSLFPAETNNEQFF.

V is TRBV2 and J is TRBJ2-3, with TRBD2 identical over 10 bases. The CDR3 loop spans 17 amino acids. Germline V gene lookup returns CDR1 SNHLY and CDR2 FYNNEI. Losses at the gene ends were 2 bases for V and 6 bases for J; bases not matched to a gene: 11. CDR3 sequence reads: CASSELGWTSGADTQYF. The CDR3 nucleotides are TGTGCCAGCAGTGAACTGGGGTGGACTAGCGGCGCGGATACGCAGTATTTT.

The chain employs TRBV9 and TRBJ2-3, with 8 bases that match TRBD2. Germline V gene data show CDR1 as SGDLS and CDR2 as YYNGEE. CDR3 length equals 14 residues. The ends lost 4 bases at V and 4 bases at J; junction bases unmatched: 5. The CDR3 loop reads CASSRTSLADTQYF. DNA for the CDR3: TGTGCCAGCAGCCGGACTAGCTTGGCAGATACGCAGTATTTT.